These 5 T cell receptor beta chains were all obtained from the same sample, sequenced in a study of shared clonotypes between healthy human individuals. TCRdb's table, derived via immunoSEQ multiplex PCR, lists solely in-frame clones and lacks some. The sample holds around 2.5 million clones, over 85% seen once. Sequenced sample: naive CD4+ T cells from PBMCs. Subset reported: CD45RA+ positively selected. Every receptor here comes from a man between 18 and 35 years old in good health. Some clones in this sample may be carry-over from other donors' samples.

The rearrangement links TRBV4-2 to TRBJ1-1, with TRBD1 matching over 9 bases. CDR1 is LGHNA, CDR2 YNFKEQ, per germline. Trimming removed 1 base from V and 3 bases from J; junction bases left unmatched: 9. This CDR3 comprises 17 residues. The CDR3 DNA is TGTGCCAGCAGCCAAGTAGGAGCGGGACAGGGTGACACTGAAGCTTTCTTT. This gives the protein CASSQVGAGQGDTEAFF.

The chain recombines TRBV19 with TRBJ1-2, with TRBD1 matching 8 bases. V shed 7 bases and J 3 bases; nucleotides not matched to a gene: 19. CDR1 is LNHDA, CDR2 SQIVND, per germline (reference sequence). The CDR3 has 18 residues. The CDR3 DNA follows: TGTGCCAGTACCCCTCAGGGGGCACGTTCCGGGCTACACTATGGCTACACCTTC. Translated, it gives CASTPQGARSGLHYGYTF.

The rearrangement joins TRBV18 to TRBJ2-1; tentatively, D is TRBD2 (6 bases). Germline V gene lookup returns CDR1 KGHSH and CDR2 LQKENI. The ends were cut back, 5 bases at V and 6 bases at J, with 11 bases in the middle. This CDR3 spans 13 amino acids. The CDR3 sequence is CASSGGAGNEQFF. CDR3 coding DNA: TGTGCCAGCTCAGGGGGAGCGGGCAATGAGCAGTTCTTC.

This rearrangement joins TRBV9 to TRBJ1-3; no reliable D call. From germline, CDR1 is SGDLS and CDR2 YYNGEE. Trimming pared 0 bases from V and 2 bases from J, leaving 12 bases between. The CDR3 spans 16 residues. CDR3 residues: CASSVEVWSAGNTIYF. The CDR3 DNA is TGTGCCAGCAGCGTAGAGGTTTGGTCCGCTGGAAACACCATATATTTT.

The sample holds one count of this clone. CDR3 protein: CASSQTSGTHEQYF. DNA for the CDR3: TGTGCCAGCAGCCAGACTAGCGGGACCCACGAGCAGTACTTC. The chain joins TRBV7-9 to TRBJ2-7; 11 nucleotides agree with TRBD2. After removal of 5 bases from V and 5 bases from J, the junction contained 5 bases not matched to a gene. Germline CDR1 and CDR2: SEHNR and FQNEAQ (reference sequence). This CDR3 region has 14 residues.